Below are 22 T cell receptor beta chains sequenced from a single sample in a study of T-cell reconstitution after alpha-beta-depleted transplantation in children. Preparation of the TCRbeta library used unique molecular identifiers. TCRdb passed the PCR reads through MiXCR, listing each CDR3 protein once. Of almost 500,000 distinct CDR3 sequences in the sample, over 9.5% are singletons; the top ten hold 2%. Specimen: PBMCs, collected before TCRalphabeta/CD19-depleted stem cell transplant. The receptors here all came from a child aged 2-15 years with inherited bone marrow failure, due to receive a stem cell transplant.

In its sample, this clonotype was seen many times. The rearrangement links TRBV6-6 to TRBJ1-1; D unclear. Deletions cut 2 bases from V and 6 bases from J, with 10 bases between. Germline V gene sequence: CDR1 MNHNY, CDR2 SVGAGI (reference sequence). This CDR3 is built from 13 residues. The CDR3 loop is CASSYEGSAEAFF. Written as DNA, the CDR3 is TGTGCCAGCAGTTACGAAGGGTCCGCTGAAGCTTTCTTT.

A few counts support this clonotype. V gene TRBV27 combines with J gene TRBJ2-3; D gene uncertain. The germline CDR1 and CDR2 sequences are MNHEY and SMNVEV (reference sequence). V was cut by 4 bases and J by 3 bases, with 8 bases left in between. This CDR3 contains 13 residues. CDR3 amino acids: CASSYRWTDTQYF. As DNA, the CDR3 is TGTGCCAGCAGTTATCGGTGGACAGATACGCAGTATTTT.

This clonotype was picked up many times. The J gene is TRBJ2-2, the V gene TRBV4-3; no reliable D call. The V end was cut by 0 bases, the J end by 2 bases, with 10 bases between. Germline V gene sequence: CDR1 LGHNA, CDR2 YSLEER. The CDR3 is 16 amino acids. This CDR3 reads CASSQDMGHNTGELFF. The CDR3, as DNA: TGCGCCAGCAGCCAAGATATGGGCCACAACACCGGGGAGCTGTTTTTT.

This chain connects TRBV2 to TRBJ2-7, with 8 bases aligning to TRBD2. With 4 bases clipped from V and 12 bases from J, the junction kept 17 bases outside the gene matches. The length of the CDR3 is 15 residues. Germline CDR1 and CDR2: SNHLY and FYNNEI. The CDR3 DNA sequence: TGTGCCAGCAGTGGCTCACTAGCGGCGGCCTGGAAGCGGTACTTC. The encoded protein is CASSGSLAAAWKRYF.

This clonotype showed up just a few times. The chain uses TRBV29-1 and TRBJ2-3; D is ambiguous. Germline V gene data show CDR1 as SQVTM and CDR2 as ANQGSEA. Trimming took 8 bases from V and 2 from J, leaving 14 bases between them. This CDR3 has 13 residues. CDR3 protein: CSPHGIDTDTQYF. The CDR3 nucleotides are TGCAGCCCTCACGGTATTGACACAGATACGCAGTATTTT.

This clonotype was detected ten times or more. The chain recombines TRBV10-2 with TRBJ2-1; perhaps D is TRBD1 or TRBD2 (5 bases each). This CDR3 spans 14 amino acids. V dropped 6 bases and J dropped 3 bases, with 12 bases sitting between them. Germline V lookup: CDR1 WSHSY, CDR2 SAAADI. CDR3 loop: CASSDRDVYNEQFF. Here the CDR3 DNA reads TGCGCCAGCAGCGACCGGGACGTCTACAATGAGCAGTTCTTC.

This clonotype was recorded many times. The CDR3 spells CASSLSGYNSPLHF. DNA of the CDR3: TGTGCCAGCAGTTTAAGTGGCTATAATTCACCCCTCCACTTT. This sequence joins TRBV12-3 or TRBV12-4 and TRBJ1-6; D is undetermined. The CDR3 is 14 amino acids. The V end lost 2 bases, the J end lost 3 bases, and 5 bases lay between the germline ends.

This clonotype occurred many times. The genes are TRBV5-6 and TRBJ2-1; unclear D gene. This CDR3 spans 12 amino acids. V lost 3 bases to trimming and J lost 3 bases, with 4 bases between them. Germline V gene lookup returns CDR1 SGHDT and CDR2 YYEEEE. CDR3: CASSYDYNEQFF. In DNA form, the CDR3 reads TGTGCCAGCAGCTATGACTACAATGAGCAGTTCTTC.

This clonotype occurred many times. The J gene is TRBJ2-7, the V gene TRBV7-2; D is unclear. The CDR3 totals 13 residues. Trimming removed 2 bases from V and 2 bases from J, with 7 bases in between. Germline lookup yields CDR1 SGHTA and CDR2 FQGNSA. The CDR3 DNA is TGTGCCAGCAGCTTATCGCTTGCCTACGAGCAGTACTTC. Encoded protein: CASSLSLAYEQYF. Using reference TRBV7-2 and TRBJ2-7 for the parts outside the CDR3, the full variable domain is GAGVSQSPSNKVTEKGKDVELRCDPISGHTALYWYRQSLGQGLEFLIYFQGNSAPDKSGLPSDRFSAERTGGSVSTLTIQRTQQEDSAVYLCASSLSLAYEQYFGPGTRLTVT.

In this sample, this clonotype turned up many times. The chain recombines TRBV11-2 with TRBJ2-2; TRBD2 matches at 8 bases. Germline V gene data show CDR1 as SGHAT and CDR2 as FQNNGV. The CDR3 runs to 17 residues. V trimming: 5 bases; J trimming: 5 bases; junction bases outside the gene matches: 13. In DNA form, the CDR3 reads TGTGCCAGCAGCCCCCAGCGGGGGAGGGCCCGGACCGGGGAGCTGTTTTTT. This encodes CASSPQRGRARTGELFF. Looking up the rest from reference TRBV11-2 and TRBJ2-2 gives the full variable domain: EAGVAQSPRYKIIEKRQSVAFWCNPISGHATLYWYQQILGQGPKLLIQFQNNGVVDDSQLPKDRFSAERLKGVDSTLKIQPAKLEDSAVYLCASSPQRGRARTGELFFGEGSRLTVL.

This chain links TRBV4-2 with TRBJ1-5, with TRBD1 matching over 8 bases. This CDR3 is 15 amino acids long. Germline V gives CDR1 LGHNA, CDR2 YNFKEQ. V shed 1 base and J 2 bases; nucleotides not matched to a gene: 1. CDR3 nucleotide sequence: TGTGCCAGCAGCCAAGCAGGGGGCGGCAATCAGCCCCAGCATTTT. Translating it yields CASSQAGGGNQPQHF.

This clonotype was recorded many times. For the CDR3, the DNA is TGTGCCAGCAGTTCTCAGAAGAACACTGAAGCTTTCTTT. This codes for CASSSQKNTEAFF. The chain combines TRBV27 with TRBJ1-1; the D is unclear. V was shortened by 4 bases and J by 1 base, with 7 bases between the two germline ends. The CDR3 spans 13 residues. Germline V gene data show CDR1 as MNHEY and CDR2 as SMNVEV (reference sequence).

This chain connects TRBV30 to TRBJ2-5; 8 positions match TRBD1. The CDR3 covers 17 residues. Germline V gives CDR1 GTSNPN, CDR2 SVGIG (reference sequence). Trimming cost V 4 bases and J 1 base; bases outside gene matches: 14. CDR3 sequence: CAWKTEAGGPIQETQYF. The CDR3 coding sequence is TGTGCCTGGAAAACAGAAGCAGGGGGCCCCATCCAAGAGACCCAGTACTTC.

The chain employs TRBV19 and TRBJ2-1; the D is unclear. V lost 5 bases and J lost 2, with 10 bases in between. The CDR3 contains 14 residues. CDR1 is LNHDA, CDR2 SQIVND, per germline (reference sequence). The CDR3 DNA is TGTGCCAGTAGTCCTTTAAGCCCCTACAATGAGCAGTTCTTC. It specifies CASSPLSPYNEQFF.

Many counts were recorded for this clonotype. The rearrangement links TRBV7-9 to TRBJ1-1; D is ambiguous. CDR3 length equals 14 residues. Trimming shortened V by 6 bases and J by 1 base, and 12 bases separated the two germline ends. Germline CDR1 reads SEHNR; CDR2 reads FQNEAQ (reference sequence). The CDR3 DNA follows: TGTGCCAGCAGTAGCCGGGCCAAGAACACTGAAGCTTTCTTT. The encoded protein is CASSSRAKNTEAFF.

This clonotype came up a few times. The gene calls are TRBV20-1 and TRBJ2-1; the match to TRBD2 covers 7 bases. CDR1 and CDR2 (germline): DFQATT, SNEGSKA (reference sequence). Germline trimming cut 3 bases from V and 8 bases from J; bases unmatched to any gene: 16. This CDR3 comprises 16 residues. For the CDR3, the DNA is TGCAGTGCTAGTAGGCGGCTAGCGGTTCTCGGGGATGAGCAGTTCTTC. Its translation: CSASRRLAVLGDEQFF.

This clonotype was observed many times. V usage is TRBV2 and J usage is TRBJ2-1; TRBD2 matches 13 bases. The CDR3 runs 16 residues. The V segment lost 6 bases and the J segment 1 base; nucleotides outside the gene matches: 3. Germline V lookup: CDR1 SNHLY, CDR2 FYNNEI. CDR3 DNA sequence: TGTGCCAGCAGGGGGACTAGCGGGGCATCCTACAATGAGCAGTTCTTC. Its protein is CASRGTSGASYNEQFF.

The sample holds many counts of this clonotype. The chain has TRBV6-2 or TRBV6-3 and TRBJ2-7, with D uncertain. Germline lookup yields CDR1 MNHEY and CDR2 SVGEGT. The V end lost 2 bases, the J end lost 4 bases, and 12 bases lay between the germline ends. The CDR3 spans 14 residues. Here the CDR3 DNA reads TGTGCCAGCAGTTACATAGGACGGATTTACGAGCAGTACTTC. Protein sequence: CASSYIGRIYEQYF.

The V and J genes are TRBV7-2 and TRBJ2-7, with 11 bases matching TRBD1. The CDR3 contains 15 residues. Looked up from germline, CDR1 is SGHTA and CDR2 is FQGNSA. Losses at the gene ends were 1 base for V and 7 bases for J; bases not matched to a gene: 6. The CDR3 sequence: CASSLVGQGVGEQYF. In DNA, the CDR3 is TGTGCCAGCAGCTTAGTGGGACAGGGGGTTGGGGAGCAGTACTTC.

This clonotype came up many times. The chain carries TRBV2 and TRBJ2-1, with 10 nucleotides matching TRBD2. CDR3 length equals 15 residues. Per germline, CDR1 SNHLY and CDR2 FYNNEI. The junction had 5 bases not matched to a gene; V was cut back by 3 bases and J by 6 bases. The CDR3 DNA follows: TGTGCCAGCAGTGACGGGGCTAGCGGGAGCAATGAGCAGTTCTTC. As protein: CASSDGASGSNEQFF.

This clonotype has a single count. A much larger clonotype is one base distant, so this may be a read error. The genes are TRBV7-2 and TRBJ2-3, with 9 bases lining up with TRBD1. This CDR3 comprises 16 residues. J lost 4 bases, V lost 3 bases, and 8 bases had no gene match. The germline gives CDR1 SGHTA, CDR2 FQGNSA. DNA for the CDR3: TGTGCCAGCAGCTTCGTCGTGACAGGGGGGTCAGATACGCAGTATTTT. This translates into CASSFVVTGGSDTQYF.

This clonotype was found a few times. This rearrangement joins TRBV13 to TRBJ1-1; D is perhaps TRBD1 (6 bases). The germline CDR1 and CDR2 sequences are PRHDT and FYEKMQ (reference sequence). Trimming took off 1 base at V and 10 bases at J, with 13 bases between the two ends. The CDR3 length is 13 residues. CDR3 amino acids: CASSLDRESRAFF. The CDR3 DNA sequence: TGTGCCAGCAGCTTAGACAGGGAAAGTAGAGCTTTCTTT.